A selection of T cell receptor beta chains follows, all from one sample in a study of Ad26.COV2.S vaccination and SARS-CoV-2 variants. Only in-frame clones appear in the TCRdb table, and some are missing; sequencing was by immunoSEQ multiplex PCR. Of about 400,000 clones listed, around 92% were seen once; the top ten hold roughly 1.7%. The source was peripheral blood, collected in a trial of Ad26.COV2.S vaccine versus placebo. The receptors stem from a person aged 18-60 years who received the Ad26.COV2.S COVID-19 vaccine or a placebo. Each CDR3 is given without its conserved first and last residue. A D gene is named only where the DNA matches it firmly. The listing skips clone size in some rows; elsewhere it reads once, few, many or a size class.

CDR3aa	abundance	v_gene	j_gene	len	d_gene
ASGLSARSGIDVYEQY	.	TRBV12-5	TRBJ2-7	16	.
ASSLTGSQETQY	once	TRBV18	TRBJ2-5	12	TRBD1
ASLPGTGNSPLH	few	TRBV7-8	TRBJ1-6	12	.
ASSLVQEYQETQY	.	TRBV5-1	TRBJ2-5	13	.
ASSGSQGTNEKLF	.	TRBV5-6	TRBJ1-4	13	TRBD1
ASSPRTAWSSYEQY	.	TRBV18	TRBJ2-7	14	.
ASSPFAGGNYGYT	.	TRBV19	TRBJ1-2	13	TRBD1
ASSEGSVNTEAF	.	TRBV10-1	TRBJ1-1	12	.
SVGGGWGAKSTDTQY	.	TRBV29-1	TRBJ2-3	15	.
ATSYTGKETQY	.	TRBV15	TRBJ2-5	11	.
ASSLIGGGYEQY	.	TRBV5-6	TRBJ2-7	12	.
ASSQVGPRVRGRGTEAF	.	TRBV4-1	TRBJ1-1	17	TRBD1
ASSLKIEETQY	.	TRBV5-6	TRBJ2-5	11	.
ASSLARHWGTDTQY	.	TRBV5-6	TRBJ2-3	14	.
ASSVAMGQQNEQF	.	TRBV9	TRBJ2-1	13	TRBD1
ASSQGLSPLH	few	TRBV7-9	TRBJ1-6	10	.
ASSLTSGGGEQF	.	TRBV6-2/TRBV6-3	TRBJ2-1	12	TRBD2
ASSLDQNREKLF	once	TRBV7-2	TRBJ1-4	12	.
ASSSTSGGARQF	.	TRBV27	TRBJ2-1	12	TRBD2
ASSQRGRTGELF	.	TRBV7-6	TRBJ2-2	12	.
ASSRVSGNTIY	.	TRBV7-9	TRBJ1-3	11	.
ASSQDVYQPQH	.	TRBV4-1	TRBJ1-5	11	.
SVEAATSGNTIY	.	TRBV29-1	TRBJ1-3	12	.
AILEGVGYGYT	.	TRBV10-3	TRBJ1-2	11	.
ASSLGGGELF	.	TRBV5-4	TRBJ2-2	10	.
ASSPGTAAYEQY	.	TRBV28	TRBJ2-7	12	TRBD1
ASSLGRGLGGELF	.	TRBV3-1/TRBV3-2	TRBJ2-2	13	TRBD2
ASSRGSGTGKETQY	.	TRBV19	TRBJ2-5	14	TRBD1
ASSLEGTGAYEQY	.	TRBV13	TRBJ2-7	13	TRBD1
AISESGESRNTEAF	.	TRBV10-3	TRBJ1-1	14	.
ASPSASDYGYT	.	TRBV23-1	TRBJ1-2	11	.
ASSEVKVRDNQPQH	once	TRBV6-1	TRBJ1-5	14	.
ASSLRAGGTNEQF	few	TRBV5-1	TRBJ2-1	13	TRBD2
ASSLEGGWNTGELF	.	TRBV5-6	TRBJ2-2	14	.
ASKTRDRVIYEQY	.	TRBV6-6	TRBJ2-7	13	TRBD1
ASRGPTGVGEAF	.	TRBV5-1	TRBJ1-1	12	TRBD1
ASSPTGQGSDVLYGYT	.	TRBV18	TRBJ1-2	16	TRBD1
ASSQAPGTQY	.	TRBV19	TRBJ2-3	10	.
AWSVVSETQY	.	TRBV30	TRBJ2-5	10	.
ASSIETGPYEQY	.	TRBV19	TRBJ2-7	12	.
ASSLQSDRVVT	many	TRBV4-1	TRBJ1-2	11	TRBD1
ASSSSENPEQY	.	TRBV6-2/TRBV6-3	TRBJ2-7	11	.
ASSPRKGGEELF	.	TRBV18	TRBJ2-2	12	.
AGGGENYGYT	.	TRBV11-2	TRBJ1-2	10	.
ASSRDREGQY	.	TRBV5-6	TRBJ2-7	10	TRBD1
ASSLVGQANSPLH	.	TRBV27	TRBJ1-6	13	TRBD1
ASSSGTAYNSPLH	.	TRBV5-6	TRBJ1-6	13	TRBD1
ASSQESSGDPTDTQY	.	TRBV3-1/TRBV3-2	TRBJ2-3	15	TRBD2
ASSSPTSGGAYEQY	.	TRBV6-2/TRBV6-3	TRBJ2-7	14	TRBD2
ASSLTSYNSPLH	few	TRBV23-1	TRBJ1-6	12	.
ASSLVDSLNTGELF	.	TRBV7-8	TRBJ2-2	14	.
ASSYRQGSGYT	.	TRBV6-2/TRBV6-3	TRBJ1-2	11	TRBD1
ASSWGLAPDREQF	.	TRBV6-2/TRBV6-3	TRBJ2-1	13	TRBD2
ASSTSYNEQF	.	TRBV7-9	TRBJ2-1	10	.
ASSQGGLMVNTEAF	once	TRBV4-3	TRBJ1-1	14	.
ASSFAASGGAYNEQF	.	TRBV12-1	TRBJ2-1	15	.
ASSEGGEQY	.	TRBV19	TRBJ2-7	9	.
ASSLAEQGSDTQY	.	TRBV27	TRBJ2-3	13	.
ASSYSVRGLTDTQY	.	TRBV6-2/TRBV6-3	TRBJ2-3	14	TRBD1
ASSPAEGWGQVYNEQF	.	TRBV9	TRBJ2-1	16	.